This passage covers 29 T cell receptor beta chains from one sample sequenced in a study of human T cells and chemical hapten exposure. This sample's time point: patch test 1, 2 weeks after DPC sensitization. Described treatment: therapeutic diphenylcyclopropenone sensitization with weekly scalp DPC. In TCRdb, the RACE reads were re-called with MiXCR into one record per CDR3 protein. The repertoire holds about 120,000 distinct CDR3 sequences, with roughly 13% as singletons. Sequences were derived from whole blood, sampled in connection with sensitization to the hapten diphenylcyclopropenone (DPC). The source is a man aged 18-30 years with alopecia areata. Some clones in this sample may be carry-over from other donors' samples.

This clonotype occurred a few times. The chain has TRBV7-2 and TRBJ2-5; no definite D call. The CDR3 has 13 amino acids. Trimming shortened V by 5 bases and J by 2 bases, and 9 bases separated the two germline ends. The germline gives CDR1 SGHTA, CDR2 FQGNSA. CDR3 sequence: CASSPERQETQYF. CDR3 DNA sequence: TGTGCCAGCAGCCCCGAGAGGCAAGAGACCCAGTACTTC.

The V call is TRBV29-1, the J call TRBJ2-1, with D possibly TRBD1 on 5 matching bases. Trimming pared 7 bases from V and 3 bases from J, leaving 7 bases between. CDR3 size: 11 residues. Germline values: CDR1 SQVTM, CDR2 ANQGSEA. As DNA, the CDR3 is TGCAGCGATAGGGGCTACAATGAGCAGTTCTTC. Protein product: CSDRGYNEQFF.

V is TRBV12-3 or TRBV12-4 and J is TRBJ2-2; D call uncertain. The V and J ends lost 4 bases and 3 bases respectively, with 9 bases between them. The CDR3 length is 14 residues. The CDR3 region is CASSSAGYTGELFF. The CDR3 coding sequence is TGTGCCAGCAGTTCGGCAGGCTACACCGGGGAGCTGTTTTTT.

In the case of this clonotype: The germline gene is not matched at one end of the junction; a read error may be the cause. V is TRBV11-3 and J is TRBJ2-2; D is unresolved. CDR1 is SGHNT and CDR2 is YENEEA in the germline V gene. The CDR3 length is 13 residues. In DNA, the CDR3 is TGTGCCAGCAGCTTGTCTGTCACCTGGGAGCTGTTTTTT. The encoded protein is CASSLSVTWELFF.

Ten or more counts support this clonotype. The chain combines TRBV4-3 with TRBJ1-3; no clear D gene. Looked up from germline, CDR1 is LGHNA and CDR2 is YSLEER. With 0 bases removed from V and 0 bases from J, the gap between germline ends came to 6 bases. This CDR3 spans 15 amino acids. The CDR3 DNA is TGCGCCAGCAGCCAAGAGGCCAACTCTGGAAACACCATATATTTT. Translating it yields CASSQEANSGNTIYF.

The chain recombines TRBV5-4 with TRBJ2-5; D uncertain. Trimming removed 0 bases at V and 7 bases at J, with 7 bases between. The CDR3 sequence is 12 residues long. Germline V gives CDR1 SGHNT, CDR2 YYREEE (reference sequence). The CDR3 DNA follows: TGTGCCAGCAGCTTGGTTTCGGGGACCCAGTACTTC. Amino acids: CASSLVSGTQYF.

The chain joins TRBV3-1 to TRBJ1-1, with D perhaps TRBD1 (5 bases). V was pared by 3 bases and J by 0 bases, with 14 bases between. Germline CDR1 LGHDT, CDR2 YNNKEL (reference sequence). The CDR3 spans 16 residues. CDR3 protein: CASSHARDPLNTEAFF. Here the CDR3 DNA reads TGTGCCAGCAGCCACGCAAGGGACCCTCTGAACACTGAAGCTTTCTTT.

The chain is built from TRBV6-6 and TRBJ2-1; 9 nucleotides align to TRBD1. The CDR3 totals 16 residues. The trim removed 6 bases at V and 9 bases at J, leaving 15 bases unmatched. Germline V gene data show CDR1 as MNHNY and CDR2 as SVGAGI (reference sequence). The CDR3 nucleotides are TGTGCCAGCAGACCCACTCCCGGGACAGGGTCGATTGAGCAGTTCTTC. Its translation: CASRPTPGTGSIEQFF.

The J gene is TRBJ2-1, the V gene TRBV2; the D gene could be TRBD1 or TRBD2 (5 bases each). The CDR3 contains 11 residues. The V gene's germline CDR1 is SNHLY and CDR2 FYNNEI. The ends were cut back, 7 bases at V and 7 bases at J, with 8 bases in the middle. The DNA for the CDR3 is TGTGCCAGCATCGAGGGGAATGAGCAGTTCTTC. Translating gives CASIEGNEQFF.

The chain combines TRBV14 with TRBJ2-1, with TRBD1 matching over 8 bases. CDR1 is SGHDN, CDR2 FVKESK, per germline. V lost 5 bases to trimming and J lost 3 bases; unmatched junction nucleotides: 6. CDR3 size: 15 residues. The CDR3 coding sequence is TGTGCCAGCAGCTCGGACAGGGCAATCTACAATGAGCAGTTCTTC. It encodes CASSSDRAIYNEQFF.

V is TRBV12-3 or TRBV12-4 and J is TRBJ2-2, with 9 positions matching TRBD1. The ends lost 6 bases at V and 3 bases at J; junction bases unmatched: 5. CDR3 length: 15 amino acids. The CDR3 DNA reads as TGTGCCAGCAGCAACAGGGGGCTTGACACCGGGGAGCTGTTTTTT. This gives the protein CASSNRGLDTGELFF.

CDR3 in amino acids: CAISTEINEKLFF. As DNA, the CDR3 is TGTGCCATCTCTACAGAGATAAATGAAAAACTGTTTTTT. The rearrangement uses TRBV10-3 and TRBJ1-4; the D is unclear. Germline CDR1 is ENHRY and CDR2 is SYGVKD. Deletions cut 8 bases from V and 5 bases from J, with 12 bases between. CDR3 length: 13 residues.

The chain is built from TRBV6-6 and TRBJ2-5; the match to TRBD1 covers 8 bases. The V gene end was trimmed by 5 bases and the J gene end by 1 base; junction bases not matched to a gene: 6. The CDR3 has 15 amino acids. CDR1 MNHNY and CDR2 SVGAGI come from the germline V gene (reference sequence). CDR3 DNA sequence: TGTGCCAGCAGTAAACTACAGGGGGTCCAAGAGACCCAGTACTTC. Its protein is CASSKLQGVQETQYF.

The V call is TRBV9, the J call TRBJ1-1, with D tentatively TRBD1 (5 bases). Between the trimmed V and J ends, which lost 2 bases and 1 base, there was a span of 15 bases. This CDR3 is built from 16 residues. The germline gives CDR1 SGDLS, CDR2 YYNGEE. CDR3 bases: TGTGCCAGCAGCGTGGATTTTGGGGCAGCGAACACTGAAGCTTTCTTT. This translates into CASSVDFGAANTEAFF.

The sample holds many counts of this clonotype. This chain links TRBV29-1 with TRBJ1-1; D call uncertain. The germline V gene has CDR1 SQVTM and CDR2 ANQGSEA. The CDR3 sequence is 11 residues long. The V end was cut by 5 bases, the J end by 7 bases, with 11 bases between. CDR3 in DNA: TGCAGCGTTTCCCCCGGGATTGAAGCTTTCTTT. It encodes CSVSPGIEAFF.

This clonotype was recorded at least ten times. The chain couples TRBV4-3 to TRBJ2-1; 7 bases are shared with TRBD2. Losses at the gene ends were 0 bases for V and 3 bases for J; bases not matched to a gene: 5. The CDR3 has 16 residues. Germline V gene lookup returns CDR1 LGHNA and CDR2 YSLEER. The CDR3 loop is CASSQDRLAVYNEQFF. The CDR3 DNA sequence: TGCGCCAGCAGCCAAGATCGGCTAGCGGTCTACAATGAGCAGTTCTTC.

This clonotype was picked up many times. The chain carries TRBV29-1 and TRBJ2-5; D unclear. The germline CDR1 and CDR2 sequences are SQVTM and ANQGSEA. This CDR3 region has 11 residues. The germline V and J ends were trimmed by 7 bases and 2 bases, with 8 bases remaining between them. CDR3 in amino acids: CSGGNQETQYF. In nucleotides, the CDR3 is TGCAGCGGAGGAAATCAAGAGACCCAGTACTTC.

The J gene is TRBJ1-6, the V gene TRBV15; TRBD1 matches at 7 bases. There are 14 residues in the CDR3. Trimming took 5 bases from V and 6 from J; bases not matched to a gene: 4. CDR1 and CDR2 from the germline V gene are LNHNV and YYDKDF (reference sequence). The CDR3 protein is CATSGQAFNSPLHF. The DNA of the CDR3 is TGTGCCACCAGCGGACAGGCGTTTAATTCACCCCTCCACTTT.

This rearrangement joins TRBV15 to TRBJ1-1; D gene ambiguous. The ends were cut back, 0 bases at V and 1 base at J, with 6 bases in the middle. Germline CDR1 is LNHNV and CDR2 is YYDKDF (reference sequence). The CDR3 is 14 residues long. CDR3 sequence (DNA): TGTGCCACCAGCAGAGATTCGGCGAACACTGAAGCTTTCTTT. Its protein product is CATSRDSANTEAFF.

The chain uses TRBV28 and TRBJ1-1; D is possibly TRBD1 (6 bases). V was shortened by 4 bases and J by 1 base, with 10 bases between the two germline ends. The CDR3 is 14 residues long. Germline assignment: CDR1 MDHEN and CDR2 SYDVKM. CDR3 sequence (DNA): TGTGCCAGCAGTTCGGGACACAAGAACACTGAAGCTTTCTTT. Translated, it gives CASSSGHKNTEAFF.

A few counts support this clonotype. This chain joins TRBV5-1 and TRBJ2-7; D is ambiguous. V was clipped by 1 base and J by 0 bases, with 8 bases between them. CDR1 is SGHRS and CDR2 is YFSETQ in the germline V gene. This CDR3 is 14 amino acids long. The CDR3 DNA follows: TGCGCCAGCAGCTTGATAACAGACTCCTACGAGCAGTACTTC. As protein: CASSLITDSYEQYF.

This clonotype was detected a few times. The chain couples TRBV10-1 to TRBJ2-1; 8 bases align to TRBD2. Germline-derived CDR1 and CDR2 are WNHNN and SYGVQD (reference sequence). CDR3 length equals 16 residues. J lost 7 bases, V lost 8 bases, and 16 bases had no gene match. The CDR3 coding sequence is TGCGCCAGCCAATACGACCTGGCGGGGGGCAAAAATGAGCAGTTCTTC. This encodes CASQYDLAGGKNEQFF.

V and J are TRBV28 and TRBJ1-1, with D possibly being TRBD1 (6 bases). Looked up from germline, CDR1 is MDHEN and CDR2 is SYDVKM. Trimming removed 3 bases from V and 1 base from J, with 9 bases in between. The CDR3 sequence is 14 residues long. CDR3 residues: CASSFGTSNTEAFF. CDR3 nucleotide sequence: TGTGCCAGCAGTTTCGGGACATCGAACACTGAAGCTTTCTTT.

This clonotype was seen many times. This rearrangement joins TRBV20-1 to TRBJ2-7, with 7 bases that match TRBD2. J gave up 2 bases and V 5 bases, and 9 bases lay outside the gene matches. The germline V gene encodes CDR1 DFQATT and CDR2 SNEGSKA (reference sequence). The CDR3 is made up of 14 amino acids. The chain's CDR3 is CSAQPASGPYEQYF. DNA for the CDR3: TGCAGTGCTCAACCGGCTAGCGGTCCCTACGAGCAGTACTTC.

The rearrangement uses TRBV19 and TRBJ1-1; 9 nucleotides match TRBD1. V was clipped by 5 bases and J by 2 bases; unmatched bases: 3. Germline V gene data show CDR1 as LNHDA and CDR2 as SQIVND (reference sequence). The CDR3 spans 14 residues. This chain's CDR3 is CASSVTGGNTEAFF. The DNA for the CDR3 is TGTGCCAGTAGTGTCACAGGGGGCAACACTGAAGCTTTCTTT.

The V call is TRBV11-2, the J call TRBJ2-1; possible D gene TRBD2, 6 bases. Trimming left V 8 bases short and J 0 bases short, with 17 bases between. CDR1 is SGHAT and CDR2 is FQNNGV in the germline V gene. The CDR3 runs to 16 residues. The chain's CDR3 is CASSPGRGSSYNEQFF. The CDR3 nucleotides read TGTGCCAGCTCCCCCGGACGGGGGAGCTCCTACAATGAGCAGTTCTTC.

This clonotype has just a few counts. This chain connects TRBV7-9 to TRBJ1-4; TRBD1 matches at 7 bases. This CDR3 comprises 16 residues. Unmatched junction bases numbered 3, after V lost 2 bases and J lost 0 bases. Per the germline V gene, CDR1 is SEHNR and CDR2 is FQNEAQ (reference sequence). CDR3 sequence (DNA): TGTGCCAGCAGCTTACTAGGGGGCTCAACTAATGAAAAACTGTTTTTT. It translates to CASSLLGGSTNEKLFF.

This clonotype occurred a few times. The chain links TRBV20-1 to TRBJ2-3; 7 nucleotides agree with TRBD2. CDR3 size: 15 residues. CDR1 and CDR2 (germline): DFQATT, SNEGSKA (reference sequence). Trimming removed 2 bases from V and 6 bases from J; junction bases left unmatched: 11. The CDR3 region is CSARPTREQGDTQYF. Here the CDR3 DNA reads TGCAGTGCTAGACCAACGCGGGAGCAAGGGGATACGCAGTATTTT.

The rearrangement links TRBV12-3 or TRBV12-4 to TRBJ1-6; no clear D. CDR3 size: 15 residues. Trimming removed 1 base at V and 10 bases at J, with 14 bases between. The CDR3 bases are TGTGCCAGCAGTTTAGATGTTACGGGAGCCTCACCCCTCCACTTT. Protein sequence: CASSLDVTGASPLHF.